This T cell receptor (beta chain) came from a study of cytomegalovirus exposure and HLA in healthy donors. The length of the CDR3 is 14 residues. 13 Jbeta primers and 60 Vbeta primers were used for the PCR. Sequencing was performed with immunoSEQ multiplex PCR; in TCRdb, only in-frame clones are kept and a portion is missing. The sample has around 190,000 clones, roughly three quarters seen once. V usage is TRBV1 and J usage is TRBJ1-2; the table's D call, TRBD1, has no DNA check behind it. TRBV1 is a known pseudogene. The receptor was isolated from a woman aged 18-29 years in good health and CMV-seronegative. Sequencing used PBMCs. CDR3 sequence: CTSSRTGEGYGYTF. The DNA of the CDR3 is TGCACCAGCAGTAGGACAGGGGAAGGCTATGGCTACACCTTC.